This passage covers 12 T cell receptor beta chains from one sample sequenced in a study of CD8+ T cells in alopecia areata (dated by TCRdb to the late 2010s). The library was generated by the immunoSEQ multiplex PCR assay. RNA was extracted from all samples and reverse transcribed into cDNA, which served as template for TCR sequencing. Drawn from immuneACCESS, this table holds only the in-frame rearrangements with V and J called that TCRdb kept. Clones are partly lost; checked studies trace under half to an unresolved V gene and leave the rest unexplained. The sample contains under 250,000 clones, approximately 72% of them found a single time. In total, the top ten clones hold 0.95% to 1.5% of the sample. Sample treatment or condition, as interpreted from the label and publication: oral pan-JAK inhibitor, 5-10 mg twice daily. Specimen: CD4+ T cells sorted from blood, collected around week 44, from a patient treated with tofacitinib. The receptors stem from a human donor with alopecia areata.

This chain's CDR3 is CAWSVQVPLGTDTQYF. DNA for the CDR3: TGTGCCTGGAGTGTACAGGTACCTCTCGGGACAGATACGCAGTATTTT. The chain is built from TRBV30 and TRBJ2-3, with a possible D match to TRBD1 (5 bases). Trimming took 0 bases from V and 3 from J, leaving 16 bases between them. Germline CDR1 and CDR2: GTSNPN and SVGIG (reference sequence). The CDR3 runs to 16 residues.

This clone has more than one count but fewer than ten. The chain recombines TRBV5-1 with TRBJ2-5; D gene ambiguous. Trimming pared 0 bases from V and 1 base from J, leaving 7 bases between. Germline V gene lookup returns CDR1 SGHRS and CDR2 YFSETQ. The CDR3 loop spans 14 amino acids. DNA of the CDR3: TGCGCCAGCAGCTTGGCCCCGGGCCAAGAGACCCAGTACTTC. As protein: CASSLAPGQETQYF.

This rearrangement joins TRBV10-2 to TRBJ1-6; D gene unclear. V was clipped by 3 bases and J by 10 bases, with 16 bases between them. Germline V gene sequence: CDR1 WSHSY, CDR2 SAAADI. The CDR3 is 15 amino acids. The CDR3 reads CASSDPGPLESPLHF. In DNA form, the CDR3 reads TGCGCCAGCAGTGACCCCGGACCCCTCGAATCACCCCTCCACTTT.

The chain joins TRBV29-1 to TRBJ1-1, with TRBD1 matching 8 bases. In germline, CDR1 is SQVTM, CDR2 ANQGSEA. V lost 7 bases and J lost 0; bases outside the gene matches: 13. This CDR3 is built from 16 residues. The CDR3 DNA follows: TGCAGCGCTACGCCCCCCCGACAGGGGTTGAACACTGAAGCTTTCTTT. This gives the protein CSATPPRQGLNTEAFF.

The chain is built from TRBV27 and TRBJ1-6; D call uncertain. Germline V gene data show CDR1 as MNHEY and CDR2 as SMNVEV (reference sequence). This CDR3 spans 13 amino acids. Trimming removed 2 bases at V and 10 bases at J, with 9 bases between. CDR3 loop: CASSLKPGSPLHF. CDR3 bases: TGTGCCAGCAGTTTAAAACCCGGCTCACCCCTCCACTTT.

V gene TRBV30 combines with J gene TRBJ1-1; D may be TRBD1 (5 bases). Per germline, CDR1 GTSNPN and CDR2 SVGIG (reference sequence). The CDR3 contains 15 residues. V was cut by 3 bases and J by 4 bases, with 18 bases left in between. The CDR3 DNA sequence: TGTGCCTGGAGGAGACCGGGACGCACGGGCACTGAAGCTTTCTTT. This translates into CAWRRPGRTGTEAFF.

J is TRBJ2-2 and V is TRBV27; 8 positions agree with TRBD1. Germline trimming cut 10 bases from V and 2 bases from J; bases unmatched to any gene: 15. The CDR3 runs 17 residues. Germline V gene sequence: CDR1 MNHEY, CDR2 SMNVEV (reference sequence). Here the CDR3 DNA reads TGTGCCACCAAGAGGCAGGGGGCAAGTCACAACACCGGGGAGCTGTTTTTT. This codes for CATKRQGASHNTGELFF.

The rearrangement joins TRBV30 to TRBJ2-2; D not certain. Trimming removed 3 bases at V and 5 bases at J, with 13 bases between. Per the germline V gene, CDR1 is GTSNPN and CDR2 is SVGIG (reference sequence). The CDR3 is 14 amino acids. In nucleotides, the CDR3 is TGTGCCTGGAGCGTCGCCAGAAGGACCGGGGAGCTGTTTTTT. It translates to CAWSVARRTGELFF.

The table lists this clone with many counts. The rearrangement links TRBV28 to TRBJ2-5, with D perhaps given as TRBD1 or TRBD2 (5 bases each). The V end lost 1 base, the J end lost 2 bases, and 11 bases lay between the germline ends. Germline V gene sequence: CDR1 MDHEN, CDR2 SYDVKM. The CDR3 extends over 15 amino acids. This chain's CDR3 is CASSLSRGVQETQYF. CDR3 DNA sequence: TGTGCCAGCAGTTTATCACGGGGCGTTCAAGAGACCCAGTACTTC.

This clone has more than one count but fewer than ten. The chain combines TRBV29-1 with TRBJ2-7, with D possibly matching TRBD1 (6 bases). Per germline, CDR1 SQVTM and CDR2 ANQGSEA. This CDR3 is 12 amino acids long. V dropped 8 bases and J dropped 2 bases, with 13 bases sitting between them. The CDR3, as DNA: TGCAGCATGCAAGGACAGACCTACGAGCAGTACTTC. It is translated as CSMQGQTYEQYF.

The chain couples TRBV2 to TRBJ2-7, with a possible D match to TRBD1 (5 bases). The length of the CDR3 is 14 residues. Germline values: CDR1 SNHLY, CDR2 FYNNEI. V gave up 6 bases and J gave up 0 bases, with 12 bases separating them. The CDR3 reads CASRFDSASYEQYF. The DNA for the CDR3 is TGTGCCAGCAGGTTCGACAGTGCCTCCTACGAGCAGTACTTC.

The chain combines TRBV4-2 with TRBJ1-1; 7 nucleotides align to TRBD1. The CDR3 runs 13 residues. Unmatched junction bases numbered 4, after V lost 6 bases and J lost 3 bases. Germline V gene sequence: CDR1 LGHNA, CDR2 YNFKEQ. The CDR3 DNA reads as TGTGCCAGCAGACCCGACAGGGACACTGAAGCTTTCTTT. Encoded protein: CASRPDRDTEAFF.